This entry lists 17 T cell receptor beta chains sequenced from one sample in a study of blood T cell repertoires in COVID-19. Sequenced by immunoSEQ multiplex PCR; TCRdb stores in-frame clones only, minus some. The sample contains roughly 150,000 clones, 80% to 90% of which appear only once. The sample taken for sequencing was peripheral blood. The origin of the receptors is a man between 60 and 75 years old with active or convalescent COVID-19.

The V and J genes are TRBV7-9 and TRBJ2-1; 9 bases fit TRBD2. Trimming cost V 1 base and J 13 bases; bases outside gene matches: 2. The length of the CDR3 is 12 residues. CDR1 is SEHNR, CDR2 FQNEAQ, per germline (reference sequence). For the CDR3, the DNA is TGTGCCAGCAGCTTAGAGGGGACTAGCCAGTTCTTC. It yields the protein CASSLEGTSQFF. Based on the CDR3 plus reference TRBV7-9 and TRBJ2-1, the full variable domain is DTGVSQNPRHKITKRGQNVTFRCDPISEHNRLYWYRQTLGQGPEFLTYFQNEAQLEKSRLLSDRFSAERPKGSFSTLEIQRTEQGDSAMYLCASSLEGTSQFFGPGTRLTVL.

This chain joins TRBV19 and TRBJ1-2; weak D call: TRBD1 (5 bases). The CDR3 length is 13 residues. V lost 2 bases, J lost 1 base, and 5 bases lay in between. The germline V gene has CDR1 LNHDA and CDR2 SQIVND (reference sequence). CDR3 coding DNA: TGTGCCAGTAGTATACAGGGTAACTATGGCTACACCTTC. It is translated as CASSIQGNYGYTF.

The chain is built from TRBV18 and TRBJ1-2; D remains ambiguous. Germline values: CDR1 KGHSH, CDR2 LQKENI. V was clipped by 0 bases and J by 8 bases, with 13 bases between them. This CDR3 region has 14 residues. The CDR3 loop reads CASSPPTRADGYTF. The CDR3 DNA reads TGTGCCAGCTCACCACCCACGAGGGCTGACGGCTACACCTTC.

The sample holds one count of this clone. The rearrangement uses TRBV5-3 and TRBJ2-3; D is possibly TRBD2 (5 bases). TRBV5-3 is annotated as an ORF whose role is uncertain. This CDR3 contains 15 residues. V shed 3 bases and J shed 3 bases, with 14 bases lying between them. The DNA for the CDR3 is TGTGCCAGAAGCTCAGAGGGTGTCCCAACAGATACGCAGTATTTT. Its protein product is CARSSEGVPTDTQYF.

The chain carries TRBV7-3 and TRBJ2-3, with 7 bases matching TRBD2. This CDR3 comprises 14 residues. Germline V gene sequence: CDR1 SGHTA, CDR2 FQGTGA. With V trimmed by 5 bases and J by 5 bases, 7 bases remained unmatched. The CDR3 coding sequence is TGTGCCAGCAGCATCGGATTAGCGGGAGATACGCAGTATTTT. It translates to CASSIGLAGDTQYF.

This sequence joins TRBV6-4 and TRBJ2-3; possibly TRBD1 for D (6 bases). Trimming took 4 bases from V and 9 from J, leaving 17 bases between them. The CDR3 runs to 14 residues. In germline, CDR1 is MRHNA, CDR2 SNTAGT. CDR3 loop: CASSVNGEQGTQYF. DNA of the CDR3: TGTGCCAGCAGTGTTAATGGCGAACAGGGAACGCAGTATTTT.

The gene calls are TRBV12-3 or TRBV12-4 and TRBJ1-6; D gene ambiguous. This CDR3 has 12 residues. The V end was cut by 8 bases, the J end by 6 bases, with 8 bases between. The DNA of the CDR3 is TGTGCCAGCGGCACAAGTAATTCACCCCTCCACTTT. Its translation is CASGTSNSPLHF.

This clone appeared a single time. The V call is TRBV6-2 or TRBV6-3, the J call TRBJ1-3, with a possible D match to TRBD1 (5 bases). CDR3 length equals 15 residues. In germline, CDR1 is MNHEY, CDR2 SVGEGT. Trimming pared 5 bases from V and 2 bases from J, leaving 13 bases between. The CDR3 DNA is TGTGCCAGCAGTCTCGACAGAGTTACTGGAAACACCATATATTTT. Translation: CASSLDRVTGNTIYF.

The chain has TRBV5-1 and TRBJ1-1, with D uncertain. The CDR3 is 14 residues long. Looked up from germline, CDR1 is SGHRS and CDR2 is YFSETQ. The germline V and J ends were trimmed by 0 bases and 2 bases, with 8 bases remaining between them. CDR3 loop: CASSLATGNTEAFF. As DNA, the CDR3 is TGCGCCAGCAGCTTGGCGACGGGAAACACTGAAGCTTTCTTT.

The V and J genes are TRBV24-1 and TRBJ1-3, with 7 bases aligning to TRBD1. Germline loops: CDR1 KGHDR, CDR2 SFDVKD. The CDR3 loop spans 15 amino acids. V dropped 9 bases and J dropped 0; count of bases not matched to a gene: 7. CDR3 bases: TGTGCCACCTCCCCCGGGACAGACTCTGGAAACACCATATATTTT. The encoded protein is CATSPGTDSGNTIYF.

The chain recombines TRBV24-1 with TRBJ1-5; 7 bases are a match to TRBD1. Germline assignment: CDR1 KGHDR and CDR2 SFDVKD. CDR3 size: 17 residues. The ends lost 2 bases at V and 4 bases at J; junction bases unmatched: 10. The CDR3 loop is CATSDSRDSIDNQPQHF. For the CDR3, the DNA is TGTGCCACCAGTGATTCCCGGGACAGTATCGATAATCAGCCCCAGCATTTT.

This chain joins TRBV28 and TRBJ1-1; the D gene is possibly TRBD1 (5 bases). Trimming took 3 bases from V and 4 from J, leaving 12 bases between them. The CDR3 loop spans 14 amino acids. Looked up from germline, CDR1 is MDHEN and CDR2 is SYDVKM. The CDR3 here is CASSFIGAGTEAFF. The CDR3 region has the DNA TGTGCCAGCAGTTTTATTGGGGCTGGCACTGAAGCTTTCTTT.

The chain recombines TRBV28 with TRBJ1-5; tentative D call: TRBD1 (6 bases). The CDR3 totals 12 residues. The V end lost 9 bases, the J end lost 6 bases, and 12 bases lay between the germline ends. Germline CDR1 is MDHEN and CDR2 is SYDVKM. The DNA of the CDR3 is TGTGCCAGTACCGACAGGACTCAGCCCCAGCATTTT. Encoded protein: CASTDRTQPQHF.

The chain is built from TRBV7-9 and TRBJ2-7; 10 bases align to TRBD1. Germline V gene data show CDR1 as SEHNR and CDR2 as FQNEAQ (reference sequence). The CDR3 totals 15 residues. J lost 5 bases, V lost 5 bases, and 9 bases had no gene match. The CDR3 DNA is TGTGCCAGCAGCGCATTGGGACAGGGGTCCCACGAGCAGTACTTC. It codes for CASSALGQGSHEQYF.

V and J are TRBV28 and TRBJ2-7; the D gene is possibly TRBD1 (5 bases). The CDR3 sequence is 13 residues long. Trimming cost V 5 bases and J 2 bases, with 10 bases left between them. The germline gives CDR1 MDHEN, CDR2 SYDVKM. The CDR3 protein is CASSPPDTYEQYF. The CDR3 coding sequence is TGTGCCAGCAGTCCCCCGGACACCTACGAGCAGTACTTC. The whole variable domain, filled in from reference TRBV28 and TRBJ2-7, reads DVKVTQSSRYLVKRTGEKVFLECVQDMDHENMFWYRQDPGLGLRLIYFSYDVKMKEKGDIPEGYSVSREKKERFSLILESASTNQTSMYLCASSPPDTYEQYFGPGTRLTVT.

The chain links TRBV21-1 to TRBJ1-1. TRBV21-1 corresponds to a pseudogene. The CDR3 is 16 residues long. The CDR3 region is CASSKVPQGRDTEAFF. In nucleotides, the CDR3 is TGTGCCAGCAGCAAAGTGCCCCAAGGGAGGGACACTGAAGCTTTCTTT.

The chain couples TRBV28 to TRBJ1-6, with D hard to call. V shed 3 bases and J shed 0 bases, with 15 bases lying between them. In germline, CDR1 is MDHEN, CDR2 SYDVKM. The CDR3 runs 18 residues. The CDR3 DNA sequence: TGTGCCAGCAGTTTTGAGCGGTCCAGTACCTCCTATAATTCACCCCTCCACTTT. Residues: CASSFERSSTSYNSPLHF.